The next 7 T cell receptor beta chains were all read from a single sample in a study of regulatory T cells in long-lasting Graves disease. Indicated time point: persistent/refractory GD, antithyroid drugs over 5 years with positive TRAb. PBMCs were the source of the RNA used for TCR sequencing. The authors built TCR beta libraries using iRepertoire HTBI primers and Arm-PCR of CDR3 regions. One entry per CDR3 protein, called by TCRdb with MiXCR from the multiplex PCR reads. Of about 470,000 distinct CDR3 sequences listed, about 22% are singletons. The sample was peripheral blood mononuclear cells (PBMCs), taken when the disease was refractory, from a patient treated with antithyroid drugs. Receptors were obtained from a female donor with Graves disease.

The chain uses TRBV5-4 and TRBJ2-1; 13 bases are shared with TRBD2. Trimming took 4 bases from V and 7 from J; bases not matched to a gene: 5. CDR3 size: 15 residues. The germline CDR1 and CDR2 sequences are SGHNT and YYREEE (reference sequence). CDR3 protein: CASSRTSGSSNEQFF. In DNA, the CDR3 is TGTGCCAGCAGCCGGACTAGCGGGAGTTCGAATGAGCAGTTCTTC.

This clonotype was picked up a small number of times. The chain employs TRBV2 and TRBJ1-4; D call uncertain. Germline CDR1 and CDR2: SNHLY and FYNNEI. This CDR3 is built from 14 residues. Trimming left V 3 bases short and J 5 bases short, with 10 bases between. Written as DNA, the CDR3 is TGTGCCAGCAGTGAGTTGTCAAGAAATGAAAAACTGTTTTTT. Amino acid sequence: CASSELSRNEKLFF. The full variable domain, with the rest looked up from reference TRBV2 and TRBJ1-4, is EPEVTQTPSHQVTQMGQEVILRCVPISNHLYFYWYRQILGQKVEFLVSFYNNEISEKSEIFDDQFSVERPDGSNFTLKIRSTKLEDSAMYFCASSELSRNEKLFFGSGTQLSVL.

Only a few counts were recorded for this clonotype. The chain combines TRBV19 with TRBJ2-7, with unresolved D. In germline, CDR1 is LNHDA, CDR2 SQIVND (reference sequence). Trimming removed 4 bases from V and 3 bases from J, with 13 bases in between. The length of the CDR3 is 14 residues. This CDR3 is CASSKGLTDYEQYF. The CDR3 DNA follows: TGTGCCAGTAGTAAGGGCCTAACAGACTACGAGCAGTACTTC. Full variable domain (rest looked up from reference TRBV19 and TRBJ2-7): DGGITQSPKYLFRKEGQNVTLSCEQNLNHDAMYWYRQDPGQGLRLIYYSQIVNDFQKGDIAEGYSVSREKKESFPLTVTSAQKNPTAFYLCASSKGLTDYEQYFGPGTRLTVT.

To note about this clonotype: A much larger clone lies a single base off, so this may be a read error. The J gene is TRBJ1-2, the V gene TRBV20-1; D is ambiguous. Germline CDR1 DFQATT, CDR2 SNEGSKA (reference sequence). Trimming took off 6 bases at V and 0 bases at J, with 5 bases between the two ends. There are 11 residues in the CDR3. CDR3 in DNA: TGCAGTGCATACCCTAACTATGGCTACACCTTC. It specifies CSAYPNYGYTF.

The gene calls are TRBV19 and TRBJ2-7; TRBD2 agrees at 8 bases. There are 15 residues in the CDR3. The germline CDR1 and CDR2 sequences are LNHDA and SQIVND (reference sequence). Germline trimming cut 3 bases from V and 2 bases from J; bases unmatched to any gene: 6. This chain's CDR3 is CASSISGGETYEQYF. In DNA form, the CDR3 reads TGTGCCAGTAGTATTTCGGGGGGGGAGACCTACGAGCAGTACTTC.

Concerning this clonotype: At one end, the junction sequence differs from germline, possibly due to a read error. The chain combines TRBV27 with TRBJ1-1, with TRBD1 as a possible D gene (6 bases). The CDR3 loop spans 15 amino acids. Germline assignment: CDR1 MNHEY and CDR2 SMNVEV (reference sequence). CDR3 sequence: CASSPFWGLHTEASF. The CDR3 bases are TGTGCCAGCAGTCCATTCTGGGGGCTCCACACTGAAGCTTCCTTT.

This clonotype showed up many times. The rearrangement uses TRBV28 and TRBJ1-6; D perhaps matches TRBD1 (5 bases). Trimming cost V 3 bases and J 5 bases, with 17 bases left between them. This CDR3 contains 17 residues. Looked up from germline, CDR1 is MDHEN and CDR2 is SYDVKM. The CDR3 DNA follows: TGTGCCAGCAGTTTGGGGATCGGGGGTTGGAATAATTCACCCCTCCACTTT. Encoded protein: CASSLGIGGWNNSPLHF.